This T cell receptor (beta chain) was profiled in a study of early stage breast cancer tumors. General study results and limits: Commonly generated sequences made up most enriched TCRB sequences shared between patients. Bulk DNA sequencing of unsorted cells missed chain pairing and markers.

Each sample had two DNA replicates, roughly 0.5 ug blood or about 1.5 ug tissue. Clones were read by immunoSEQ multiplex PCR, and TCRdb kept only the in-frame ones, dropping some. The sample has nearly 11,000 clones; approximately 78% are singletons. This CDR3 spans 15 amino acids. V was pared by 8 bases and J by 2 bases, with 5 bases of the junction left unmatched. The V gene's germline CDR1 is GTSNPN and CDR2 SVGIG (reference sequence). Notes on this clone: Its antigen is still unknown.

This TCR derives from a person aged 40 to 49 with breast cancer. What was sequenced was breast tumor tissue. The V gene is TRBV30, the J gene TRBJ2-1; TRBD2 matches 14 bases. In nucleotides, the CDR3 is TGTGCCCTCGGGACTAGCGGGAGTCCCTACAATGAGCAGTTCTTC. Amino acids: CALGTSGSPYNEQFF.